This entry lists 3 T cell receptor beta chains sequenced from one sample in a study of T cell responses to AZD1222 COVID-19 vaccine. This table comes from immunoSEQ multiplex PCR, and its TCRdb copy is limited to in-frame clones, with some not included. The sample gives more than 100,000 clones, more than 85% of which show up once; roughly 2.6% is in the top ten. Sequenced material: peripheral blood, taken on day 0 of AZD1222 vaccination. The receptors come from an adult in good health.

CDR3 sequence reads: CASRAGTAKFEKLFF. CDR3 in DNA: TGTGCCAGCAGGGCCGGGACAGCCAAATTCGAAAAACTGTTTTTT. V usage is TRBV2 and J usage is TRBJ1-4; 7 bases line up with TRBD1. Germline loops: CDR1 SNHLY, CDR2 FYNNEI. This CDR3 spans 15 amino acids. V dropped 6 bases and J dropped 8; count of bases not matched to a gene: 12.

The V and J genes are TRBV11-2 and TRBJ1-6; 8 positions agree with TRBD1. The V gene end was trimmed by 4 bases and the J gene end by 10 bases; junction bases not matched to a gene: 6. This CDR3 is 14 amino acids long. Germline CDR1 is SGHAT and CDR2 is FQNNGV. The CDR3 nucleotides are TGTGCCAGCAGCTCTTGGGACAGGAGATCACCCCTCCACTTT. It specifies CASSSWDRRSPLHF.

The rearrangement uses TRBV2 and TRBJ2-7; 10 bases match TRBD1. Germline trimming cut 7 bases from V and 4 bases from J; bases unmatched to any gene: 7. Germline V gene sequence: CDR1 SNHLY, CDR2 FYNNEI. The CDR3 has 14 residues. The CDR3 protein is CASTPTGGSYEQYF. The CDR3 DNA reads TGTGCCAGCACCCCGACAGGGGGCTCTTACGAGCAGTACTTC.